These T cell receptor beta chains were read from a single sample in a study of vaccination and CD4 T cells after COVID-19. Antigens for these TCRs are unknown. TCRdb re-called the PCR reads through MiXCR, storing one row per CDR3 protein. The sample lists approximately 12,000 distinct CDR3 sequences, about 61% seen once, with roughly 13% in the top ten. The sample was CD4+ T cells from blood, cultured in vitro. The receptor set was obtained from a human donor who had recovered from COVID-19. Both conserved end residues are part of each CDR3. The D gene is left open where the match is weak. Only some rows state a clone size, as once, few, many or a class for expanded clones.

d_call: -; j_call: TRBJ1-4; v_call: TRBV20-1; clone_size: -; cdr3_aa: CSASPMVGKLFF; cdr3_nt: TGCAGTGCTAGCCCCATGGTCGGAAAACTGTTTTTT
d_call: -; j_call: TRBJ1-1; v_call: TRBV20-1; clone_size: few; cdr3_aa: CSARASVNTEAFF; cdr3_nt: TGCAGTGCTAGAGCGTCGGTGAACACTGAAGCTTTCTTT
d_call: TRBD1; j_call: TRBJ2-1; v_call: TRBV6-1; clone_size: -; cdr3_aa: CASGRTGEQFF; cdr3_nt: TGTGCCAGCGGAAGGACAGGGGAGCAGTTCTTC
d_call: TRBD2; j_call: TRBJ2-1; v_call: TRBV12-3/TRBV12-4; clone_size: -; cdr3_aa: CASRLGGGLASYNEQFF; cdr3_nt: TGTGCCAGCAGATTAGGGGGGGGACTAGCGAGCTACAATGAGCAGTTCTTC
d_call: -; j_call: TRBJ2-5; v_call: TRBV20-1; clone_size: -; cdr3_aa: CSAPGGALQETQYF; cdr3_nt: TGCAGTGCCCCCGGCGGGGCGTTACAAGAGACCCAGTACTTC
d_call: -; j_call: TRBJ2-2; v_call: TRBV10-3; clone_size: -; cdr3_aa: CAIRSLIPGELFF; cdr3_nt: TGTGCCATCAGGTCGCTAATACCCGGGGAGCTGTTTTTT
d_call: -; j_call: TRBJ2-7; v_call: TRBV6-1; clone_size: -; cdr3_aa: CASRGTNAYEQYF; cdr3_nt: TGTGCCAGCAGGGGGACCAACGCCTACGAGCAGTACTTC
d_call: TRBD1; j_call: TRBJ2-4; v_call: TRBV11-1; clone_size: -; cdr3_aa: CASSSAATGGTKNIQYF; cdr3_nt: TGTGCCAGCAGCTCCGCGGCGACAGGGGGCACAAAAAACATTCAGTACTTC
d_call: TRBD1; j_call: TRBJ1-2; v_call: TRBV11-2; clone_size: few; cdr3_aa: CASSEGQGYGYTF; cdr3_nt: TGTGCCAGCAGCGAGGGACAGGGCTATGGCTACACCTTC
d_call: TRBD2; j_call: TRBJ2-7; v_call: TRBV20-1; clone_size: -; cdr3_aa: CSAEGTSGSREQYF; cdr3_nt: TGCAGTGCTGAGGGGACTAGCGGGAGTAGAGAGCAGTACTTC
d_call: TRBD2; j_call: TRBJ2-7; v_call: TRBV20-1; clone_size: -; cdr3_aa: CSARVGLAGGPYLYEQYF; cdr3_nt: TGCAGTGCTAGAGTCGGACTAGCGGGAGGGCCCTACCTTTACGAGCAGTACTTC
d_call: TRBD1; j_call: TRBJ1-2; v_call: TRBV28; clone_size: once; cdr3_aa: CASSLSGTVYGYTF; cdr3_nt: TGTGCCAGCAGTTTATCCGGGACAGTCTATGGTTACACCTTC
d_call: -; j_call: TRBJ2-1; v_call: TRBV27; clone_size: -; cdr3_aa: CASSFAQGTGGYNEQFF; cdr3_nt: TGTGCCAGCAGTTTTGCCCAGGGGACTGGGGGTTACAATGAGCAGTTCTTC
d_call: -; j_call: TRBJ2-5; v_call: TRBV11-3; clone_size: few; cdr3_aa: CASSLGGNQETQYF; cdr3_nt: TGTGCCAGCAGCCTCGGAGGGAACCAAGAGACCCAGTACTTC
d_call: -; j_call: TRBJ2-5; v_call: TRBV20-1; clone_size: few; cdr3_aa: CSASNGQETQYF; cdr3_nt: TGCAGTGCTAGCAATGGCCAAGAGACCCAGTACTTC
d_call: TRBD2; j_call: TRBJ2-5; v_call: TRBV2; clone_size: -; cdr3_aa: CASGVGLAGGTQETQYF; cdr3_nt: TGTGCCAGTGGCGTGGGACTAGCGGGAGGGACCCAAGAGACCCAGTACTTC
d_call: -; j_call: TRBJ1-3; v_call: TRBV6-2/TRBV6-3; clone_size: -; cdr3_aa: CASSYSSGNTIYF; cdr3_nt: TGTGCCAGCAGTTACAGCTCTGGAAACACCATATATTTT
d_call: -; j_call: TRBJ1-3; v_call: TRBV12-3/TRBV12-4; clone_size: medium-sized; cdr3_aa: CASREDVHSGNTIYF; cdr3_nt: TGTGCCAGCAGGGAGGACGTCCACTCTGGAAACACCATATATTTT
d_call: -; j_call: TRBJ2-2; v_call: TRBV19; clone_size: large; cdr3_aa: CASSPAWGSDTGELFF; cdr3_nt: TGTGCCAGTAGTCCAGCTTGGGGGTCCGACACCGGGGAGCTGTTTTTT
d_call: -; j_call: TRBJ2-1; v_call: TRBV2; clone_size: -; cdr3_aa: CASSEGLWDLSSYNEQFF; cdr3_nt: TGTGCCAGCAGTGAAGGTTTGTGGGACTTGAGCTCCTACAATGAGCAGTTCTTC
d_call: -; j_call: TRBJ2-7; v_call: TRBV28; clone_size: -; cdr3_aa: CASSLIGALLTYEQYF; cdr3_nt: TGTGCCAGCAGTTTAATAGGTGCCTTATTGACCTACGAGCAGTACTTC
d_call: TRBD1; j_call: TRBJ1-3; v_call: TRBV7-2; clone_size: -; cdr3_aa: CASSLGGGTGGGNTIYF; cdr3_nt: TGTGCCAGCAGCTTAGGGGGCGGGACAGGGGGGGGAAACACCATATATTTT
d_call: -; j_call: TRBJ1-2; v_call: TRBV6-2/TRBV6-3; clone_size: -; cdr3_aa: CASSGQNNYGYTF; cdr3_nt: TGTGCCAGCAGTGGGCAAAATAACTATGGCTACACCTTC
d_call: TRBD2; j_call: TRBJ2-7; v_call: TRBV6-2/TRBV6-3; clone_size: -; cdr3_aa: CASSRWRTGTSGSSYEQYF; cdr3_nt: TGTGCCAGCAGTCGCTGGAGAACCGGGACTAGCGGCAGCTCCTACGAGCAGTACTTC
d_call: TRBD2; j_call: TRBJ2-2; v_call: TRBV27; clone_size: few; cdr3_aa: CASSWLAGGSANTGELFF; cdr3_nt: TGTGCCAGCAGCTGGCTAGCGGGAGGATCCGCGAACACCGGGGAGCTGTTTTTT
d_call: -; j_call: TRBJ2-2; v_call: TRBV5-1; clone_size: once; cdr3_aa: CASSLVFGNTGELFF; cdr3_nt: TGCGCCAGCAGCTTGGTTTTCGGCAACACCGGGGAGCTGTTTTTT
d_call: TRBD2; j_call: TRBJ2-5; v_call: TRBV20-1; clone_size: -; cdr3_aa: CSARSGRAVTETQYF; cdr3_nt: TGCAGTGCCAGAAGCGGGAGGGCCGTAACAGAGACCCAGTACTTC
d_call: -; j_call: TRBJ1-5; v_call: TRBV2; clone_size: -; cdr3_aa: CASRAWIDQPQHF; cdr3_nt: TGTGCCAGCAGAGCCTGGATAGATCAGCCCCAGCATTTT
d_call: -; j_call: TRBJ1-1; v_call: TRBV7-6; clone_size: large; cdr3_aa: CASSLRDEGGEAFF; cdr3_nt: TGTGCCAGCAGCTTAAGGGACGAGGGAGGTGAAGCTTTCTTT
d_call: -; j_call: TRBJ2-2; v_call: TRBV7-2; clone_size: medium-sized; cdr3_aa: CASSLRGRTGELFF; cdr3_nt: TGTGCCAGCAGCTTAAGGGGAAGGACCGGGGAGCTGTTTTTT
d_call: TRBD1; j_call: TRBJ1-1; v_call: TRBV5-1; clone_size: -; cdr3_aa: CASSPGQASEAFF; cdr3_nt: TGCGCCAGCAGCCCGGGACAGGCTTCTGAAGCTTTCTTT
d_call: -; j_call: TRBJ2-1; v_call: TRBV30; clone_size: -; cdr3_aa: CAWSVFVSYNEQFF; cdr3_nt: TGTGCCTGGAGTGTGTTTGTTAGTTACAATGAGCAGTTCTTC
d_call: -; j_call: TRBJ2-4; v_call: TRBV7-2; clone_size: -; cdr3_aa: CASSPSRVLTKNIQYF; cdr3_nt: TGTGCCAGCAGCCCATCTCGAGTACTAACCAAAAACATTCAGTACTTC
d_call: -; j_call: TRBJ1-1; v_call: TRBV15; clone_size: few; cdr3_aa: CATSLSQGETEAFF; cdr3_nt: TGTGCCACCAGCCTTTCGCAGGGAGAGACTGAAGCTTTCTTT
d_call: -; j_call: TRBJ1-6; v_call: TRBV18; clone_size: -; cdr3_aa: CASSPPGLYNSPLHF; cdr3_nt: TGTGCCAGCTCACCACCGGGACTCTATAATTCACCCCTCCACTTT
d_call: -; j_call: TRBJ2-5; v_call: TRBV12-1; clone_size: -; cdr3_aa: CASSQPSGRARETQYF; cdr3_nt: TGTGCCAGCAGCCAGCCTAGCGGGAGGGCGAGGGAGACCCAGTACTTC
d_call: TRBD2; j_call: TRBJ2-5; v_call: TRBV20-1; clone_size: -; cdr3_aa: CSADPLGLAGVQTQYF; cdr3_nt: TGCAGTGCCGATCCCCTTGGACTAGCGGGAGTCCAGACCCAGTACTTC
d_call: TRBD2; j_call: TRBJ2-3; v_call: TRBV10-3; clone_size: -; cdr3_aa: CAIRDSGRRNTQYF; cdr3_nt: TGTGCCATCAGAGACAGCGGGAGAAGAAATACGCAGTATTTT
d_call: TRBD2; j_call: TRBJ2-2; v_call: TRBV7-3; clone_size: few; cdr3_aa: CASSLQAGPNTGELFF; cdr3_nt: TGTGCCAGCAGCTTACAAGCGGGACCTAACACCGGGGAGCTGTTTTTT
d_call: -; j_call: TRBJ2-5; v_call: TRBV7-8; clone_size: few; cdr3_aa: CASSPYRGRRETQYF; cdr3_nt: TGTGCCAGCAGCCCCTATAGGGGTCGTAGAGAGACCCAGTACTTC
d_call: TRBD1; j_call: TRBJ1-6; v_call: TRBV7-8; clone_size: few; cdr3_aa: CASSLIIRDRKPYNSPLHF; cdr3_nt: TGTGCCAGCAGCTTAATTATTAGGGACAGAAAGCCGTATAATTCACCCCTCCACTTT